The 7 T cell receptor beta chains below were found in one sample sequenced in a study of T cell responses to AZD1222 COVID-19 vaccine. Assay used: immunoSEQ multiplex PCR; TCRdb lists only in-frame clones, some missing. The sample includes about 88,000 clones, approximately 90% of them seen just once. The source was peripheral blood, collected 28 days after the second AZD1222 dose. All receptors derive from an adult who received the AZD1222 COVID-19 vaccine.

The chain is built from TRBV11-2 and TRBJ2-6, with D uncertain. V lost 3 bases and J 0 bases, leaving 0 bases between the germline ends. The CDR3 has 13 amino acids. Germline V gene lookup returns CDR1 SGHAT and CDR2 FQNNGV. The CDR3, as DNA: TGTGCCAGCAGCTTCTCTGGGGCCAACGTCCTGACTTTC. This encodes CASSFSGANVLTF. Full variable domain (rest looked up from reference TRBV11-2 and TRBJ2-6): EAGVAQSPRYKIIEKRQSVAFWCNPISGHATLYWYQQILGQGPKLLIQFQNNGVVDDSQLPKDRFSAERLKGVDSTLKIQPAKLEDSAVYLCASSFSGANVLTFGAGSRLTVL.

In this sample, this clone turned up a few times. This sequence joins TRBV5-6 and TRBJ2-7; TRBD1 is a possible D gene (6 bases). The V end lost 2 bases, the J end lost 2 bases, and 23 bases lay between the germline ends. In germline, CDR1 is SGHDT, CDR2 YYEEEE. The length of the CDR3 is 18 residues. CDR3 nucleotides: TGTGCCAGCAGCTTCCATCGTTCGGGTGACAGGCTTACCTACGAGCAGTACTTC. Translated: CASSFHRSGDRLTYEQYF.

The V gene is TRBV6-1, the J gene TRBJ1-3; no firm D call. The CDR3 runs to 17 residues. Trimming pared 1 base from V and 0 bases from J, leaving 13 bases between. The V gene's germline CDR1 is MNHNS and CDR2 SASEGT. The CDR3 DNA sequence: TGTGCCAGCAGTGAAGGCGGCGGGCAGCCCTCTGGAAACACCATATATTTT. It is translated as CASSEGGGQPSGNTIYF.

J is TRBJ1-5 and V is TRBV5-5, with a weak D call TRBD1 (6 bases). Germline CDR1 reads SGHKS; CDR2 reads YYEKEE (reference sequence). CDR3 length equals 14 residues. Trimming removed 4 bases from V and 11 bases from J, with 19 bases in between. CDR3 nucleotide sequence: TGTGCCAGCAGCCCGGACAGCCCCGGCAGGGCCCAGCATTTT. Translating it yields CASSPDSPGRAQHF. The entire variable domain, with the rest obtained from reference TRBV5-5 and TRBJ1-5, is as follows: DAGVTQSPTHLIKTRGQQVTLRCSPISGHKSVSWYQQVLGQGPQFIFQYYEKEERGRGNFPDRFSARQFPNYSSELNVNALLLGDSALYLCASSPDSPGRAQHFGDGTRLSIL.

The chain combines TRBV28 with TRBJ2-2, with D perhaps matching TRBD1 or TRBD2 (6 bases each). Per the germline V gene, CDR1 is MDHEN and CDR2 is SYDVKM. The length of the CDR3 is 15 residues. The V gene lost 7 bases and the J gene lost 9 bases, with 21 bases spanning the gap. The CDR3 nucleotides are TGTGCCAGCACCCCACAGCGGAGGGGGGCCCGGGAGCTGTTTTTT. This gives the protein CASTPQRRGARELFF. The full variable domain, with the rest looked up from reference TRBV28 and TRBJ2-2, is DVKVTQSSRYLVKRTGEKVFLECVQDMDHENMFWYRQDPGLGLRLIYFSYDVKMKEKGDIPEGYSVSREKKERFSLILESASTNQTSMYLCASTPQRRGARELFFGEGSRLTVL.

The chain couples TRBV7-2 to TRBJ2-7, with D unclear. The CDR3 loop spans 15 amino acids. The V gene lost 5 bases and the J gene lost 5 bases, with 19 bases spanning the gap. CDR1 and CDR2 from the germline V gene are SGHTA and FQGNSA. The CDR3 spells CASSPAMGSRNEQYF. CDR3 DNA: TGTGCCAGCAGCCCAGCAATGGGGTCGCGCAACGAGCAGTACTTC.

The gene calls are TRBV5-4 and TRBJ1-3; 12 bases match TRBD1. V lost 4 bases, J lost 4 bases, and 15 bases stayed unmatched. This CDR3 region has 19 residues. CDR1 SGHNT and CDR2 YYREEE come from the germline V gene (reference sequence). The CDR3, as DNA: TGTGCCAGCAGCCCTCCCGGCGGGACAGGGGGCGCGTACGGAAACACCATATATTTT. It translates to CASSPPGGTGGAYGNTIYF.